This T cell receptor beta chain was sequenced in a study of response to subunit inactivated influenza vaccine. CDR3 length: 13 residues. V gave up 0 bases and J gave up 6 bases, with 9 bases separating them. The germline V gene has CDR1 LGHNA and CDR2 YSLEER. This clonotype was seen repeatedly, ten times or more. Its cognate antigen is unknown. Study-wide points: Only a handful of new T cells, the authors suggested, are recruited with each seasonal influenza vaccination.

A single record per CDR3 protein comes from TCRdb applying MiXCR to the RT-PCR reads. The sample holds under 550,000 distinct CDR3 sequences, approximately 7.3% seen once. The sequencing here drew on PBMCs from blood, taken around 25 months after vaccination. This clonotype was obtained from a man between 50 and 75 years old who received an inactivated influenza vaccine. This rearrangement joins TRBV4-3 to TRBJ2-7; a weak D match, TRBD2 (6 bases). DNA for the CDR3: TGCGCCAGCAGCCAAGAACGGGGGTTCGAGCAGTACTTC. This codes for CASSQERGFEQYF.